This T cell receptor (beta chain) is drawn from a study of low-dose radiotherapy and immunotherapy resistance in tumors. Time point described: after trial treatment. Treatment specified: LDRT plus nivolumab, ipilimumab, low-dose cyclophosphamide and aspirin (RACIN trial). Patients who could take part had advanced solid tumors with no tumor-infiltrating lymphocytes. CDR1 is KGHSH and CDR2 is LQKENI in the germline V gene. The CDR3 length is 12 residues. V was pared by 6 bases and J by 2 bases, with 7 bases between. Primers targeting TRAV and TRBV primed first-strand cDNA, covering alpha and beta chains. The TCRs were subjected to amplification over around 19 PCR cycles employing a constant-region primer in conjunction with a V-primer adapter. TCRdb independently ran MiXCR on the reads; one entry per CDR3 protein. This sample has tens of thousands of distinct CDR3 sequences, with more than 20% found just once.

The V gene is TRBV18, the J gene TRBJ1-1; D not resolved. This TCR was sampled from a female donor with ovarian cancer. Sample: PBMCs, taken after low-dose radiotherapy plus immunotherapy. The chain's CDR3 is CASSLANTEAFF. The CDR3 coding sequence is TGTGCCAGCTCGCTGGCCAACACTGAAGCTTTCTTT.